The clone carrying this TCR beta chain was detected only once. Its target is not known. The sample carries other DNA sequences with the same CDR3. The source of the sample is a study of shared clonotypes between healthy human individuals. General study results and limits: Estimated clonotype richness was generally higher in naive than memory subsets.

V was pared by 4 bases and J by 4 bases, with 5 bases of the junction left unmatched. Germline V gives CDR1 SGHRS, CDR2 YFSETQ. The CDR3 is made up of 14 amino acids. The material for each subset, its genomic DNA, was split evenly across several immunoSEQ plates. TCRdb's table, derived via immunoSEQ multiplex PCR, lists solely in-frame clones and lacks some. This sample has roughly 2.4 million clones; approximately 95% occur once, and the top ten carry over 0.1%. Splitting of CD4+ cells produced CD45RA+ naive and CD45RA-negative memory subsets. Sequencing input: naive CD4+ T cells sorted from blood. Subset meaning: CD45RA+ positively selected. The chain combines TRBV5-1 with TRBJ1-1, with 9 positions matching TRBD1. This clonotype was sampled from a man aged 18 to 30 in good health. The CDR3, as DNA: TGCGCCAGCAGCCTGGGACAGGGTTTCACTGAAGCTTTCTTT. Residues: CASSLGQGFTEAFF.